This record concerns one T cell receptor (beta chain) sequence. No antigen is known for it. Base qualities are missing; no much larger clone stands one base away. The data stem from a study of blood T cell repertoires in COVID-19 (dated by TCRdb to the early 2020s). Some background on the complete study: Collaborator samples came from the United States, Italy and Spain and covered acute and convalescent phases of COVID-19. Samples came from the ongoing ImmuneRACE study (first 160 participants) plus 1,254 subjects from 6 global collaborators. Where HLA class I and class II types were available, the types were taken from metadata supplied by the sample provider, not from assay-based typing. The sample metadata nearly always contained a de-identified subject ID, COVID-19 status, age in years and sex. A freely available public database, intended as a resource for researchers studying the immune response to SARS-CoV-2, is where the repertoires were released. Subjects who had been exposed to COVID-19, were actively infected with it, or had recovered from it provided the deeply sampled blood TCRbeta repertoires that made up the dataset. The prospective study material was composed of cDNA or gDNA derived from T cells, B-cell-depleted T cells, or PBMCs. Broad study findings and their caveats: Clinical and demographic metadata were provided uncurated, with the amount varying by source and participant.

Each collaborating institution followed its own protocols to collect whole blood in K2EDTA tubes. For TCRbeta analysis, collaborators shipped samples as frozen whole blood, isolated PBMCs, or DNA extracted from either of those sample types. Trimmed from V: 5 bases; trimmed from J: 3 bases; junction bases lacking a gene match: 7. The CDR3, cysteine through phenylalanine, is 15 amino acids long. The entry retains the CDR3 DNA only, 45 bases that are in frame from base 1. The CDR1 and CDR2 encoded by the germline V gene (reference sequence) are LNHDA and SQIVND. TCRbeta CDR3 regions were amplified from genomic DNA by means of the immunoSEQ Assay, a bias-controlled multiplex PCR. As for how the authors treated the data: The number of nucleated cells in each sample was estimated from the amplification of reference gene primers within the assay. Sequence reads were collapsed and filtered to measure the absolute abundance of every unique TCRbeta CDR3 rearrangement. For each sample, productive Simpson clonality was calculated as the square root of Simpson's diversity index over productive rearrangements. Imported from immuneACCESS, the table was reduced by TCRdb to in-frame sequences with V and J called. These copies leave out some clones; in studies compared against another copy, an unresolved V gene accounts for under half, and the cause of the remainder is not known. V, J and clone size were drawn from that table, and D and trimming were deduced from the DNA. The sample table records 40,000 to 50,000 clones; roughly 82% of these occur just once. The ten largest clonotypes hold over 2% of the sample.

Source material: peripheral blood. This receptor was obtained from a woman aged 60 to 75 with acute or convalescent COVID-19. The V and J genes are TRBV19 and TRBJ2-1; 7 junctional bases match TRBD2. CDR3 region: CASSLTSVNYNEQFF. The nucleotide sequence is given as TGTGCCAGTAGTCTAACTAGCGTGAACTACAATGAGCAGTTCTTC.